This TCR beta chain was sequenced during a study of T cell responses to AZD1222 COVID-19 vaccine. CDR1 is SGHDN, CDR2 FVKESK, per germline. The V end lost 4 bases, the J end lost 1 base, and 14 bases lay between the germline ends. The CDR3 length is 17 residues. Sequenced by immunoSEQ multiplex PCR; TCRdb stores in-frame clones only, minus some. The sample consists of over 150,000 clones, approximately 94% of them appearing once. Material: peripheral blood, obtained 28 days after the second AZD1222 dose. The V call is TRBV14, the J call TRBJ2-6; D is perhaps TRBD2 (5 bases). The sequence derives from an adult who received the AZD1222 COVID-19 vaccine. The CDR3 protein is CASSPDFRRSGANVLTF. The CDR3 DNA reads TGTGCCAGCAGCCCGGACTTTCGACGATCTGGGGCCAACGTCCTGACTTTC.